A single sample is the source of the 20 T cell receptor beta chains below, sequenced in a study of T-cell reconstitution after alpha-beta-depleted transplantation in children. Preparing the TCRbeta library involved the use of unique molecular identifiers. TCRdb independently ran MiXCR on the PCR reads; one entry per CDR3 protein. This sample has around 440,000 distinct CDR3 sequences, with around 16% found just once. Material: PBMCs, mostly from graft donor cells, obtained 360 days after TCRalphabeta/CD19-depleted stem cell transplant. All receptors come from a boy in the first two years of life who had a stem cell transplant for Wiskott-Aldrich syndrome, so the T cells may come from the graft donor.

The chain links TRBV12-3 or TRBV12-4 to TRBJ1-5; D remains ambiguous. The CDR3 runs to 16 residues. V lost 6 bases and J lost 4, with 19 bases in between. The DNA of the CDR3 is TGTGCCAGCAGCACGTACCTCGGACTGCCAAATCAGCCCCAGCATTTT. It codes for CASSTYLGLPNQPQHF.

This chain's CDR3 is CASSSPEGQPQHF. CDR3 coding DNA: TGTGCCAGCAGTTCCCCAGAGGGACAGCCCCAGCATTTT. The J gene is TRBJ1-5, the V gene TRBV6-5; no definite D call. The germline V and J ends were trimmed by 4 bases and 7 bases, with 11 bases remaining between them. Germline V gene sequence: CDR1 MNHEY, CDR2 SVGAGI. The CDR3 is 13 amino acids.

V is TRBV5-4 and J is TRBJ1-3, with D perhaps TRBD1 (5 bases). V gave up 3 bases and J gave up 0 bases, with 7 bases separating them. Per the germline V gene, CDR1 is SGHNT and CDR2 is YYREEE (reference sequence). CDR3 length: 14 amino acids. This chain's CDR3 is CASSWDLSGNTIYF. The CDR3 nucleotides read TGTGCCAGCAGCTGGGACCTCTCTGGAAACACCATATATTTT.

This clonotype appeared many times. This chain uses TRBV10-3 with TRBJ2-5, with TRBD1 as a possible D gene (6 bases). From germline, CDR1 is ENHRY and CDR2 SYGVKD. Trimming stripped 6 bases from V and 5 bases from J, with 13 bases between. CDR3 length: 13 amino acids. The CDR3: CAISSPGHETQYF. CDR3 DNA: TGTGCCATCAGCTCTCCGGGACACGAGACCCAGTACTTC.

The chain links TRBV9 to TRBJ2-5, with D tentatively TRBD2 (5 bases). Trimming took 0 bases from V and 1 from J, leaving 10 bases between them. The CDR3 has 15 amino acids. Germline lookup yields CDR1 SGDLS and CDR2 YYNGEE. CDR3 sequence reads: CASSVEGGPQETQYF. The CDR3 DNA reads TGTGCCAGCAGCGTAGAGGGCGGGCCCCAAGAGACCCAGTACTTC.

This clonotype was seen at least ten times. V gene TRBV29-1 combines with J gene TRBJ2-1; 8 nucleotides line up with TRBD2. From germline, CDR1 is SQVTM and CDR2 ANQGSEA. V trimming: 5 bases; J trimming: 14 bases; junction bases outside the gene matches: 5. CDR3 length: 10 residues. The CDR3 is CSVTGTRKFF. Here the CDR3 DNA reads TGCAGCGTTACCGGGACTAGGAAGTTCTTC.

The chain recombines TRBV10-3 with TRBJ2-1; 14 bases agree with TRBD2. This CDR3 spans 16 amino acids. Germline V lookup: CDR1 ENHRY, CDR2 SYGVKD. The V and J ends lost 8 bases and 7 bases, in that order; junction bases with no gene match: 10. In nucleotides, the CDR3 is TGTGCCATCGGGAGACTAGCGGGGGGGCCAAGTAATGAGCAGTTCTTC. Protein product: CAIGRLAGGPSNEQFF.

The chain uses TRBV5-1 and TRBJ2-1; 13 positions agree with TRBD2. In germline, CDR1 is SGHRS, CDR2 YFSETQ. The CDR3 is 21 residues long. Unmatched junction bases numbered 22, after V lost 4 bases and J lost 6 bases. Here the CDR3 DNA reads TGCGCCAGCAGCCATTCTCTACACCCCGGACTAGCGGGAGCCATTGGCAATGAGCAGTTCTTC. Amino acid sequence: CASSHSLHPGLAGAIGNEQFF.

The J gene is TRBJ2-5, the V gene TRBV7-9; 9 bases are a match to TRBD1. The CDR3 sequence is 15 residues long. From germline, CDR1 is SEHNR and CDR2 FQNEAQ (reference sequence). Trimming removed 5 bases from V and 5 bases from J; junction bases left unmatched: 9. The CDR3 sequence: CASSHRDRERETQYF. The CDR3 nucleotides are TGTGCCAGCAGCCACCGGGACAGGGAGCGGGAGACCCAGTACTTC.

This rearrangement joins TRBV12-3 or TRBV12-4 to TRBJ2-1; no definite D call. This CDR3 has 14 amino acids. V lost 3 bases to trimming and J lost 0 bases, with 6 bases between them. CDR3 coding DNA: TGTGCCAGCAGTTTTCTGACCTCCTACAATGAGCAGTTCTTC. Translation: CASSFLTSYNEQFF.

J is TRBJ2-7 and V is TRBV7-9, with D perhaps TRBD1 (6 bases). Per germline, CDR1 SEHNR and CDR2 FQNEAQ (reference sequence). CDR3 length: 16 amino acids. V dropped 5 bases and J dropped 2 bases, with 19 bases sitting between them. The CDR3 DNA is TGTGCCAGCAGCCCCGGGACACCAAACAATCCCTACGAGCAGTACTTC. Translation gives CASSPGTPNNPYEQYF. Looking up the rest from reference TRBV7-9 and TRBJ2-7 gives the full variable domain: DTGVSQNPRHKITKRGQNVTFRCDPISEHNRLYWYRQTLGQGPEFLTYFQNEAQLEKSRLLSDRFSAERPKGSFSTLEIQRTEQGDSAMYLCASSPGTPNNPYEQYFGPGTRLTVT.

The genes are TRBV10-2 and TRBJ2-5; the D gene is possibly TRBD1 (6 bases). V gave up 3 bases and J gave up 2 bases, with 7 bases separating them. The CDR3 sequence is 13 residues long. CDR1 is WSHSY and CDR2 is SAAADI in the germline V gene. In nucleotides, the CDR3 is TGCGCCAGCAGTGATACAGGGCAAGAGACCCAGTACTTC. Protein sequence: CASSDTGQETQYF.

This clonotype was counted between two and nine times. The CDR3 coding sequence is TGCGCCAGCAGCCAATTCAGGGGGAACACTGAAGCTTTCTTT. It yields the protein CASSQFRGNTEAFF. J is TRBJ1-1 and V is TRBV5-1, with D possibly being TRBD1 (6 bases). Per germline, CDR1 SGHRS and CDR2 YFSETQ. V dropped 4 bases and J dropped 1 base, with 11 bases sitting between them. The CDR3 totals 14 residues.

This clonotype turned up a few times. The V call is TRBV5-1, the J call TRBJ2-1; D gene uncertain. Germline V gene sequence: CDR1 SGHRS, CDR2 YFSETQ. V was pared by 0 bases and J by 5 bases, with 6 bases between. CDR3 length equals 13 residues. The chain's CDR3 is CASSLGTDNEQFF. CDR3 bases: TGCGCCAGCAGCTTGGGTACGGACAATGAGCAGTTCTTC.

This clonotype was counted many times. The J gene is TRBJ2-5, the V gene TRBV29-1, with TRBD1 matching over 12 bases. This CDR3 is built from 14 residues. After removal of 4 bases from V and 5 bases from J, the junction contained 5 bases not matched to a gene. Germline V lookup: CDR1 SQVTM, CDR2 ANQGSEA. The CDR3 DNA sequence: TGCAGCGTTGCGGGACAGGGGGCGTCGGAGACCCAGTACTTC. Protein product: CSVAGQGASETQYF.

The V gene is TRBV12-3 or TRBV12-4, the J gene TRBJ1-3; tentatively, D is TRBD1 (5 bases). The CDR3 consists of 15 residues. Trimming removed 5 bases from V and 0 bases from J, with 11 bases in between. The CDR3 bases are TGTGCCAGCAGTCCGGGACCGAACTCTGGAAACACCATATATTTT. It is translated as CASSPGPNSGNTIYF.

This clonotype was recorded a few times. The V and J genes are TRBV6-2 or TRBV6-3 and TRBJ2-1; a weak D match, TRBD1 (5 bases). Germline CDR1 MNHEY, CDR2 SVGEGT. V was trimmed by 0 bases and J by 6 bases, leaving 12 bases between them. The CDR3 loop spans 15 amino acids. The CDR3 sequence: CASSYSGAPINEQFF. CDR3 bases: TGTGCCAGCAGTTACTCAGGGGCTCCAATCAATGAGCAGTTCTTC.

The chain links TRBV11-1 to TRBJ2-6; 7 bases line up with TRBD1. From germline, CDR1 is SGHAT and CDR2 FQDESV (reference sequence). The V gene end was trimmed by 3 bases and the J gene end by 0 bases; junction bases not matched to a gene: 17. This CDR3 region has 21 residues. The DNA of the CDR3 is TGTGCCAGCAGCTTCGGCAGGGGGATAGGATGGGCTGCCTCTGGGGCCAACGTCCTGACTTTC. It codes for CASSFGRGIGWAASGANVLTF.

The chain combines TRBV10-3 with TRBJ2-3; D is perhaps TRBD2 (6 bases). Per germline, CDR1 ENHRY and CDR2 SYGVKD. The CDR3 covers 16 residues. V lost 6 bases, J lost 0 bases, and 16 bases lay in between. The CDR3 DNA reads TGTGCCATCAGGGGCGGGATAGCGCCTAGCACAGATACGCAGTATTTT. Translation gives CAIRGGIAPSTDTQYF.

This clonotype appeared a few times. The J gene is TRBJ2-7, the V gene TRBV7-9; 13 bases agree with TRBD2. Looked up from germline, CDR1 is SEHNR and CDR2 is FQNEAQ (reference sequence). With 1 base clipped from V and 5 bases from J, the junction kept 2 bases outside the gene matches. There are 15 residues in the CDR3. The CDR3 region is CASSLVGLAGDEQYF. CDR3 nucleotides: TGTGCCAGCAGCTTAGTTGGACTAGCGGGAGACGAGCAGTACTTC.